This TCR beta chain was retrieved from a study of T cells after posttransplantation cyclophosphamide. Findings and caveats of the study: Donor-recipient repertoire similarity was low at 1-2 months, rising over year one. Tissue-infiltrating T cells from skin or gut overlapped little with blood T cells. After PTCy, TRB diversity resembled that of CNI/methotrexate controls.

This clone appeared once. What it binds is unknown. V lost 3 bases, J lost 3 bases, and 8 bases stayed unmatched. The CDR3 covers 15 residues. Germline V gene data show CDR1 as SGHRS and CDR2 as YFSETQ. Sequencing was performed with immunoSEQ multiplex PCR; in TCRdb, only in-frame clones are kept and a portion is missing. The sample has about 66,000 clones; just under 95% are singletons. Peripheral blood was collected from the related graft donor on the marrow donation day. The sample was PBMCs. This chain joins TRBV5-1 and TRBJ1-1; 7 bases align to TRBD1. The clonotype was recovered from a woman aged 25 to 45 in good health and a related stem cell transplant donor. The CDR3 nucleotides are TGCGCCAGCAGCTCTTTCGGACAGGACTACACTGAAGCTTTCTTT. Translated, it gives CASSSFGQDYTEAFF.